A selection of T cell receptor beta chains follows, all from one sample in a study of prognosis after radiotherapy for stage I lung cancer. MiXCR, applied by TCRdb to the multiplex PCR reads, yields one record per CDR3 protein. The repertoire holds about 20,000 distinct CDR3 sequences, with roughly two fifths as singletons. This specimen consisted of PBMCs, obtained before or after stereotactic body radiation therapy (not recorded which). These receptors all come from a donor over 45 with non-small cell lung cancer. CDR3s include the opening cysteine and the closing phenylalanine or tryptophan. Fields, in order: D gene, J gene, clone size, V gene, CDR3 protein, CDR3 DNA. D genes are given only for firm matches. Clone size is not always given. Where it is, it says once, few, many or a class for expanded clones.

D: .; J: TRBJ2-3; size: .; V: TRBV6-2/TRBV6-3; CDR3: CASIELRGGQVGKTDTQYF; DNA: TGTGCCAGCATTGAACTGCGGGGGGGACAGGTTGGTAAGACAGATACGCAGTATTTT
D: TRBD1; J: TRBJ1-2; size: medium-sized; V: TRBV6-5; CDR3: CASSYIRTGGNYGYTF; DNA: TGTGCCAGCAGTTATATTCGGACAGGGGGCAACTATGGCTACACCTTC
D: .; J: TRBJ2-4; size: few; V: TRBV12-3/TRBV12-4; CDR3: CASSLVQGRPSKNIQYF; DNA: TGTGCCAGCAGTTTGGTCCAGGGGCGACCTTCCAAAAACATTCAGTACTTC
D: .; J: TRBJ2-1; size: many; V: TRBV29-1; CDR3: CSVIDSAYNEQFF; DNA: TGCAGCGTGATAGACAGCGCCTACAATGAGCAGTTCTTC
D: .; J: TRBJ2-1; size: many; V: TRBV5-6; CDR3: CASSLTNLVGAINEQFF; DNA: TGTGCCAGCAGCTTGACGAATCTAGTGGGAGCTATCAATGAGCAGTTCTTC
D: TRBD2; J: TRBJ2-6; size: .; V: TRBV6-1; CDR3: CASSPPTSGVSGANVLTF; DNA: TGTGCCAGCAGTCCGCCAACTAGCGGAGTATCTGGGGCCAACGTCCTGACTTTC
D: .; J: TRBJ1-1; size: many; V: TRBV12-3/TRBV12-4; CDR3: CASSYSPGAPTEAFF; DNA: TGTGCCAGCAGCTACTCGCCAGGGGCCCCCACTGAAGCTTTCTTT
D: .; J: TRBJ2-7; size: many; V: TRBV4-3; CDR3: CASSYWRDSYEQYF; DNA: TGCGCCAGCAGCTACTGGAGGGATTCCTACGAGCAGTACTTC
D: .; J: TRBJ1-5; size: .; V: TRBV11-2; CDR3: CASSPYIYVQDQGQPQHF; DNA: TGTGCCAGCAGCCCATATATATATGTACAGGACCAGGGTCAGCCCCAGCATTTT
D: .; J: TRBJ1-2; size: .; V: TRBV2; CDR3: CASSDTDYGYTF; DNA: TGTGCCAGCAGTGACACTGACTATGGCTACACCTTC
D: .; J: TRBJ2-5; size: many; V: TRBV2; CDR3: CASTYFGDKGETQYF; DNA: TGTGCCAGCACTTACTTTGGGGACAAGGGGGAGACCCAGTACTTC
D: .; J: TRBJ2-1; size: many; V: TRBV30; CDR3: CAWSVLGGNEQFF; DNA: TGTGCCTGGAGTGTACTCGGGGGTAATGAGCAGTTCTTC
D: .; J: TRBJ2-7; size: .; V: TRBV4-2; CDR3: CASSQTTAGIYEQYF; DNA: TGTGCCAGCAGCCAGACTACGGCGGGAATCTACGAGCAGTACTTC
D: .; J: TRBJ2-7; size: many; V: TRBV18; CDR3: CASSPDMVRQYF; DNA: TGTGCCAGCTCACCTGACATGGTACGGCAGTACTTC
D: TRBD2; J: TRBJ2-3; size: many; V: TRBV19; CDR3: CASSIRTSGSSTDTQYF; DNA: TGTGCCAGTAGTATAAGGACTAGCGGGTCTAGCACAGATACGCAGTATTTT
D: .; J: TRBJ2-2; size: many; V: TRBV6-1; CDR3: CASSAPGSSNTGELFF; DNA: TGTGCCAGCAGCGCACCGGGCAGCTCGAACACCGGGGAGCTGTTTTTT
D: TRBD2; J: TRBJ2-2; size: .; V: TRBV6-1; CDR3: CASSDRLAGVPVGGELFF; DNA: TGTGCCAGCAGTGACCGACTAGCGGGAGTGCCGGTAGGCGGGGAGCTGTTTTTT
D: .; J: TRBJ2-1; size: .; V: TRBV11-3; CDR3: CASSLEFGALAQFF; DNA: TGTGCCAGCAGCTTAGAGTTCGGGGCTCTTGCGCAGTTCTTC
D: TRBD1; J: TRBJ2-7; size: .; V: TRBV3-1; CDR3: CASSQESGTGQYEQYF; DNA: TGTGCCAGCAGCCAAGAGTCCGGGACAGGGCAATACGAGCAGTACTTC
D: .; J: TRBJ1-1; size: many; V: TRBV10-2; CDR3: CASSPGGITEAFF; DNA: TGCGCCAGCAGTCCCGGGGGGATTACTGAAGCTTTCTTT
D: TRBD2; J: TRBJ2-3; size: once; V: TRBV20-1; CDR3: CSAPLASGRKDTQYF; DNA: TGCAGTGCTCCCCTGGCTAGCGGGAGGAAAGATACACAGTATTTT
D: TRBD2; J: TRBJ2-1; size: many; V: TRBV7-9; CDR3: CASSSLAGVTYNEQFF; DNA: TGTGCCAGCAGCTCCTTAGCGGGAGTCACCTACAATGAGCAGTTCTTC
D: TRBD1; J: TRBJ2-7; size: many; V: TRBV7-2; CDR3: CASSSHRGYEQYF; DNA: TGTGCCAGCAGCTCACACAGGGGCTACGAGCAGTACTTC
D: .; J: TRBJ1-5; size: many; V: TRBV6-1; CDR3: CASSDLQRYSNQPQHF; DNA: TGTGCCAGCAGTGACCTACAGCGTTATAGCAATCAGCCCCAGCATTTT
D: TRBD2; J: TRBJ2-7; size: many; V: TRBV6-1; CDR3: CASTGGSSYEQYF; DNA: TGTGCCAGCACGGGAGGGAGTTCCTACGAGCAGTACTTC
D: TRBD2; J: TRBJ2-7; size: many; V: TRBV11-3; CDR3: CASSLAGGQIYEQYF; DNA: TGTGCCAGCAGCTTAGCGGGGGGGCAGATCTACGAGCAGTACTTC
D: TRBD1; J: TRBJ1-5; size: many; V: TRBV6-1; CDR3: CASSTTGTGHSNQPQHF; DNA: TGTGCCAGCAGTACCACCGGGACAGGGCATAGCAATCAGCCCCAGCATTTT
D: TRBD2; J: TRBJ2-3; size: many; V: TRBV30; CDR3: CAWSVGTSGTDTQYF; DNA: TGTGCCTGGAGTGTAGGGACTAGCGGCACAGATACGCAGTATTTT
D: TRBD2; J: TRBJ2-7; size: many; V: TRBV5-1; CDR3: CASSPGLAGGHYEQYF; DNA: TGCGCCAGCAGCCCCGGACTAGCGGGAGGGCATTACGAGCAGTACTTC
D: .; J: TRBJ2-2; size: .; V: TRBV11-2; CDR3: CACNAGCHTGELFF; DNA: TGTGCCTGCAATGCGGGATGTCACACCGGGGAGCTGTTTTTT
D: .; J: TRBJ1-6; size: many; V: TRBV10-3; CDR3: CAISQDADSPLHF; DNA: TGTGCCATTTCACAGGATGCGGATTCACCCCTCCACTTT
D: .; J: TRBJ2-1; size: many; V: TRBV28; CDR3: CASSLVEQFF; DNA: TGTGCCAGCAGTTTGGTTGAGCAGTTCTTC
D: .; J: TRBJ2-1; size: .; V: TRBV4-2; CDR3: CASSQGRQSNEQFF; DNA: TGTGCCAGCAGCCAGGGTCGACAGAGCAATGAGCAGTTCTTC
D: .; J: TRBJ2-7; size: .; V: TRBV11-2; CDR3: CASTPDWAGHYEQYF; DNA: TGTGCCAGCACCCCTGACTGGGCTGGCCACTACGAGCAGTACTTC
D: .; J: TRBJ1-2; size: many; V: TRBV7-9; CDR3: CASSPEGGLDLSYGYTF; DNA: TGTGCCAGCAGCCCAGAGGGGGGACTGGACCTAAGCTATGGCTACACCTTC
D: .; J: TRBJ2-1; size: .; V: TRBV6-4; CDR3: CASSTLSEGYNEQFF; DNA: TGTGCCAGCAGCACACTATCTGAGGGTTACAATGAGCAGTTCTTC
D: .; J: TRBJ2-5; size: many; V: TRBV28; CDR3: CASRDPGLTAETQYF; DNA: TGTGCCAGCAGAGACCCGGGACTCACCGCCGAGACCCAGTACTTC
D: .; J: TRBJ2-1; size: many; V: TRBV15; CDR3: CATSRAGRNYNEQFF; DNA: TGTGCCACCAGCAGAGCGGGACGGAACTACAATGAGCAGTTCTTC
D: .; J: TRBJ1-6; size: medium-sized; V: TRBV27; CDR3: CASNSAGSATNSPLHF; DNA: TGTGCCAGCAACTCGGCAGGTTCGGCAACCAATTCACCCCTCCACTTT
D: TRBD2; J: TRBJ2-3; size: .; V: TRBV11-2; CDR3: CASSLARVSGRLYF; DNA: TGTGCCAGCAGCTTAGCCAGGGTTAGCGGGAGGCTGTATTTT